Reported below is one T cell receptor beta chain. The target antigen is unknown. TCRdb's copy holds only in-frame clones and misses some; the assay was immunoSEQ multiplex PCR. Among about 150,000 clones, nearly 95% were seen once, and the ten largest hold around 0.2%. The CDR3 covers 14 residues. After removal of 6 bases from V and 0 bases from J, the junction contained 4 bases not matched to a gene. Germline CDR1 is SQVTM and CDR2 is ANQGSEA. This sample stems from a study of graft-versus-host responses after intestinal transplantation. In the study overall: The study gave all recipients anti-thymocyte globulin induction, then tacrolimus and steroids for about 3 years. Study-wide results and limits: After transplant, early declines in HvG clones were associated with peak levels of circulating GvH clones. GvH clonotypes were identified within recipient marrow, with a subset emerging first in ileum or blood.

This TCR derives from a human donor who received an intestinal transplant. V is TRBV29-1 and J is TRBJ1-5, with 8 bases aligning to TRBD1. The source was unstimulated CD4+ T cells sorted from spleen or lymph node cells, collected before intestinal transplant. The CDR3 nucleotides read TGCAGCGTGAGCGGGACAGGTAGCAATCAGCCCCAGCATTTT. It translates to CSVSGTGSNQPQHF.